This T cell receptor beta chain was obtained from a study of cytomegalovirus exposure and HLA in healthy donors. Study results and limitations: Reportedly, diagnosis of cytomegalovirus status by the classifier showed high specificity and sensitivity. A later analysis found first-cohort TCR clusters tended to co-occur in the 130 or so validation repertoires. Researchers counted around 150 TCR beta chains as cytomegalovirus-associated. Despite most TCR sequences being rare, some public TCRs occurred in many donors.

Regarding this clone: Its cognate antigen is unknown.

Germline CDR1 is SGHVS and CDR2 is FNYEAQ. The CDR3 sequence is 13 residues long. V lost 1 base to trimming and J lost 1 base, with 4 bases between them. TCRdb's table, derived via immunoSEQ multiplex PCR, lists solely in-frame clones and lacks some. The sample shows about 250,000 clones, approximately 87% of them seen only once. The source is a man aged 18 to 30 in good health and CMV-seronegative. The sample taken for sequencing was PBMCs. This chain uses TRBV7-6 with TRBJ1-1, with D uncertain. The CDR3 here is CASSLGENTEAFF. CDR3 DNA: TGTGCCAGCAGCTTAGGAGAGAACACTGAAGCTTTCTTT. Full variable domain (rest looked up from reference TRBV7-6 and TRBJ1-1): GAGVSQSPRYKVTKRGQDVALRCDPISGHVSLYWYRQALGQGPEFLTYFNYEAQQDKSGLPNDRFSAERPEGSISTLTIQRTEQRDSAMYRCASSLGENTEAFFGQGTRLTVV.